Below, 15 T cell receptor beta chains from the same sample are listed, as sequenced in a study of OX40 agonist ivuxolimab in advanced cancers. Sequenced by immunoSEQ multiplex PCR; TCRdb stores in-frame clones only, minus some. The sample has 80,000 to 100,000 clones, around 94% seen once. This material consisted of CD4+ or CD8+ T cells sorted from blood, taken in a trial of the OX40 agonist ivuxolimab. These receptors all come from an adult with an advanced solid tumor such as melanoma, head and neck, liver or kidney cancer.

The CDR3: CASSYIRGNTEAFF. CDR3 nucleotides: TGTGCCAGCAGTTACATTCGAGGGAACACTGAAGCTTTCTTT. The V call is TRBV6-5, the J call TRBJ1-1, with unresolved D. Germline V lookup: CDR1 MNHEY, CDR2 SVGAGI. The CDR3 totals 14 residues. The V gene lost 2 bases and the J gene lost 1 base, with 8 bases spanning the gap.

The chain combines TRBV29-1 with TRBJ2-2; 8 bases map to TRBD1. V lost 7 bases to trimming and J lost 6 bases; unmatched junction nucleotides: 1. Germline V gene sequence: CDR1 SQVTM, CDR2 ANQGSEA. The CDR3 has 11 residues. This chain's CDR3 is CSGTGSGELFF. The DNA for the CDR3 is TGCAGCGGGACAGGGTCCGGGGAGCTGTTTTTT.

This clone showed up just once. This chain links TRBV30 with TRBJ2-7, with D tentatively TRBD1 (5 bases). With 0 bases removed from V and 6 bases from J, the gap between germline ends came to 15 bases. CDR3 size: 14 residues. Germline V lookup: CDR1 GTSNPN, CDR2 SVGIG (reference sequence). CDR3 amino acids: CAWSVGDPPLEQYF. The CDR3 DNA sequence: TGTGCCTGGAGTGTAGGGGATCCCCCTCTCGAGCAGTACTTC.

This chain joins TRBV2 and TRBJ2-7; D is undetermined. Germline CDR1 is SNHLY and CDR2 is FYNNEI. Trimming removed 6 bases from V and 2 bases from J, with 20 bases in between. The CDR3 runs 16 residues. For the CDR3, the DNA is TGTGCCAGCAGCCGTAGTCTCAAAACACGGACCTACGAGCAGTACTTC. Translation: CASSRSLKTRTYEQYF.

CDR3 nucleotides: TGTGCCAGCAGCTTAACAGGGAGTGAGTATGAAAAACTGTTTTTT. Its protein is CASSLTGSEYEKLFF. This chain uses TRBV6-1 with TRBJ1-4; D may be TRBD1 (6 bases). CDR1 is MNHNS and CDR2 is SASEGT in the germline V gene. V was trimmed by 6 bases and J by 6 bases, leaving 17 bases between them. The CDR3 spans 15 residues.

This rearrangement joins TRBV10-3 to TRBJ1-1; weak D call: TRBD1 (6 bases). The CDR3 sequence is 15 residues long. Germline CDR1 ENHRY, CDR2 SYGVKD. Trimming removed 5 bases from V and 1 base from J, with 14 bases in between. This chain's CDR3 is CAISRKGESNTEAFF. The CDR3 bases are TGTGCCATCAGTCGTAAGGGGGAATCGAACACTGAAGCTTTCTTT.

The chain recombines TRBV4-1 with TRBJ2-7, with D tentatively TRBD1 (7 bases). With 4 bases removed from V and 2 bases from J, the gap between germline ends came to 15 bases. The CDR3 runs to 15 residues. Germline CDR1 is MGHRA and CDR2 is YSYEKL. The CDR3 loop reads CASSPPGGITYEQYF. The CDR3, as DNA: TGCGCCAGCAGCCCCCCAGGGGGGATTACCTACGAGCAGTACTTC.

The chain carries TRBV27 and TRBJ2-2, with D possibly matching TRBD2 (5 bases). The CDR3 has 15 amino acids. Germline CDR1 MNHEY, CDR2 SMNVEV (reference sequence). Deletions cut 2 bases from V and 2 bases from J, with 9 bases between. The CDR3 loop reads CASSLVGSNTGELFF. The CDR3 region has the DNA TGTGCCAGCAGTTTAGTAGGGAGTAACACCGGGGAGCTGTTTTTT.

The chain carries TRBV6-5 and TRBJ2-7; 9 nucleotides align to TRBD1. Trimming took 6 bases from V and 5 from J; bases not matched to a gene: 5. Germline V gene sequence: CDR1 MNHEY, CDR2 SVGAGI. This CDR3 spans 13 amino acids. The CDR3 reads CASSETGGHEQYF. For the CDR3, the DNA is TGTGCCAGCAGCGAAACAGGGGGCCACGAGCAGTACTTC.

The chain uses TRBV19 and TRBJ1-1; maybe TRBD1 (6 bases). V shed 10 bases and J shed 1 base, with 10 bases lying between them. Germline lookup yields CDR1 LNHDA and CDR2 SQIVND (reference sequence). There are 12 residues in the CDR3. CDR3 sequence: CATQQGNTEAFF. DNA for the CDR3: TGTGCCACTCAACAGGGGAACACTGAAGCTTTCTTT.

Only one count was recorded for this clone. This chain joins TRBV5-4 and TRBJ2-7, with unresolved D. CDR3 length: 14 amino acids. Germline V gene sequence: CDR1 SGHNT, CDR2 YYREEE (reference sequence). V lost 3 bases, J lost 2 bases, and 12 bases lay in between. CDR3 coding DNA: TGTGCCAGCAGCTATGGAGAATATCCCTACGAGCAGTACTTC. Translating it yields CASSYGEYPYEQYF.

V gene TRBV6-5 combines with J gene TRBJ2-2; D may be TRBD1 (5 bases). This CDR3 comprises 11 residues. The ends were cut back, 5 bases at V and 10 bases at J, with 8 bases in the middle. Germline loops: CDR1 MNHEY, CDR2 SVGAGI. The CDR3: CASSHGQELFF. In DNA form, the CDR3 reads TGTGCCAGCAGTCACGGACAGGAGCTGTTTTTT.

This clone came up once. The CDR3 DNA reads as TGTGCCAGCACCCCACTCGTAATCGGCGGGGAGCTGTTTTTT. Amino acid sequence: CASTPLVIGGELFF. This rearrangement joins TRBV28 to TRBJ2-2, with no clear D. CDR3 size: 14 residues. Per germline, CDR1 MDHEN and CDR2 SYDVKM. V gave up 7 bases and J gave up 7 bases, with 16 bases separating them.

This clone was detected a few times. The genes are TRBV6-1 and TRBJ1-6, with D hard to call. The CDR3 spans 12 residues. With 8 bases removed from V and 4 bases from J, the gap between germline ends came to 6 bases. CDR1 is MNHNS and CDR2 is SASEGT in the germline V gene. CDR3 DNA sequence: TGTGCCAGCGGTGGTTATAATTCACCCCTCCACTTT. Translation gives CASGGYNSPLHF.

The gene calls are TRBV4-1 and TRBJ2-7; no reliable D call. Germline V lookup: CDR1 MGHRA, CDR2 YSYEKL. The CDR3 runs 13 residues. Trimming removed 1 base from V and 2 bases from J, with 6 bases in between. The CDR3 nucleotides are TGCGCCAGCAGCCAAGTCGGGCCCTACGAGCAGTACTTC. Protein product: CASSQVGPYEQYF.